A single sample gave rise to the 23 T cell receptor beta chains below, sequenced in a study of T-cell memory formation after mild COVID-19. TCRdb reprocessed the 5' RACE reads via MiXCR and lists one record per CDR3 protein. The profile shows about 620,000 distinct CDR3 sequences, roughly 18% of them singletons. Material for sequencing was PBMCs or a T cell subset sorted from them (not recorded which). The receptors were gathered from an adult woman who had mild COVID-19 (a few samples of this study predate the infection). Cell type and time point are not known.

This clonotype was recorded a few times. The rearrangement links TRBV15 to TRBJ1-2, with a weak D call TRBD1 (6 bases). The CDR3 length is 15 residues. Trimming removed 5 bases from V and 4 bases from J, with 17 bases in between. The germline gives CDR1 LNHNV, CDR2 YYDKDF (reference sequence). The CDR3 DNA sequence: TGTGCCACCAGCCCTAAGGTCAACAGGGTCTATGGCTACACCTTC. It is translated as CATSPKVNRVYGYTF.

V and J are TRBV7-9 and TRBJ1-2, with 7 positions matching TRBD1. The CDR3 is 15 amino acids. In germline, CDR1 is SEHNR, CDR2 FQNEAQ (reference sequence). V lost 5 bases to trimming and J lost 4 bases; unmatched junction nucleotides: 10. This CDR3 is CASSPGTKGAYGYTF. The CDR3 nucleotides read TGTGCCAGCAGCCCGGGAACGAAGGGGGCCTATGGCTACACCTTC.

CDR3 residues: CASSVGQSGANVLTF. The CDR3 nucleotides are TGTGCCAGCAGTGTGGGACAGTCTGGGGCCAACGTCCTGACTTTC. The chain employs TRBV6-1 and TRBJ2-6; 7 bases align to TRBD1. Germline trimming cut 4 bases from V and 1 base from J; bases unmatched to any gene: 1. The germline V gene has CDR1 MNHNS and CDR2 SASEGT. The CDR3 totals 15 residues.

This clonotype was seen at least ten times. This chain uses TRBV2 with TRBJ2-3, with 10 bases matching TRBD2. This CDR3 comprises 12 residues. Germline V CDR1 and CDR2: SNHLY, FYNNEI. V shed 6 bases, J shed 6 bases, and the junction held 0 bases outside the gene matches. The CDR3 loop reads CASRGLADTQYF. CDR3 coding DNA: TGTGCCAGCAGGGGACTAGCGGATACGCAGTATTTT.

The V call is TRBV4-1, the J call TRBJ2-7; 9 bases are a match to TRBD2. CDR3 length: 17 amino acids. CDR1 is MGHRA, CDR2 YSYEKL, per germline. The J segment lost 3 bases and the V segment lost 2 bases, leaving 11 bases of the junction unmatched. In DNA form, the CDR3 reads TGCGCCAGCAGCCAAAGTACTAGCGGGTTCCAGTTCTACGAGCAGTACTTC. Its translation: CASSQSTSGFQFYEQYF.

The CDR3 region is CASSDRTAIPSDTQYF. CDR3 sequence (DNA): TGTGCCAGCAGCGACCGGACAGCCATCCCTTCAGATACGCAGTATTTT. The genes are TRBV7-8 and TRBJ2-3, with D tentatively TRBD1 (6 bases). CDR1 and CDR2 (germline): SGHVS, FQNEAQ. This CDR3 has 16 residues. The germline V and J ends were trimmed by 5 bases and 4 bases, with 19 bases remaining between them.

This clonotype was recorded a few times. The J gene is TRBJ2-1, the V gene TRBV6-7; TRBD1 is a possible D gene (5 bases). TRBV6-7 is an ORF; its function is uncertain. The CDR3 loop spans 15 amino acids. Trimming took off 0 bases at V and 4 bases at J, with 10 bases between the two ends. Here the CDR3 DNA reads TGTGCCAGCAGTTACTCGGGGCTGATGTACAATGAGCAGTTCTTC. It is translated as CASSYSGLMYNEQFF.

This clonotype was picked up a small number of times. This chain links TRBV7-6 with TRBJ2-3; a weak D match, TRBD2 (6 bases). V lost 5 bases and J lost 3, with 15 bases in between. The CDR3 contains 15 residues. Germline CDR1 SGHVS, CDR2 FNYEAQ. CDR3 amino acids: CASSRFAGTTDTQYF. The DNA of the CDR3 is TGTGCCAGCAGCCGTTTCGCGGGAACAACAGATACGCAGTATTTT. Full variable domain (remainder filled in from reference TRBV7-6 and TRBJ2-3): GAGVSQSPRYKVTKRGQDVALRCDPISGHVSLYWYRQALGQGPEFLTYFNYEAQQDKSGLPNDRFSAERPEGSISTLTIQRTEQRDSAMYRCASSRFAGTTDTQYFGPGTRLTVL.

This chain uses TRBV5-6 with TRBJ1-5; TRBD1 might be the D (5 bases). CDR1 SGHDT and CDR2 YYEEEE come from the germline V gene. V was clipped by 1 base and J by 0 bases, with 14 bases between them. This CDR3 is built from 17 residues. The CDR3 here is CASSLYRTGGSNQPQHF. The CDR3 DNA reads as TGTGCCAGCAGCTTGTATCGTACGGGGGGTAGCAATCAGCCCCAGCATTTT.

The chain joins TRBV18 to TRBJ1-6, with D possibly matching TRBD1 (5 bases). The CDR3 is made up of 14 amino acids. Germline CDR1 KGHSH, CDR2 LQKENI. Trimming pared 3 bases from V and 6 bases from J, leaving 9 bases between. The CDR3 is CASSPRDGNSPLHF. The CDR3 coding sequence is TGTGCCAGCTCACCCAGGGACGGTAATTCACCCCTCCACTTT.

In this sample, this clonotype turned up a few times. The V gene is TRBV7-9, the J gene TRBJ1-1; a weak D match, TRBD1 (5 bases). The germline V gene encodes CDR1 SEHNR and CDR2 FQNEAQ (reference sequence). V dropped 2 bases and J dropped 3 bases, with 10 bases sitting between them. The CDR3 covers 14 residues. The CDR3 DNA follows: TGTGCCAGCAGCTTATCAGGGAGCCACACTGAAGCTTTCTTT. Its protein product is CASSLSGSHTEAFF.

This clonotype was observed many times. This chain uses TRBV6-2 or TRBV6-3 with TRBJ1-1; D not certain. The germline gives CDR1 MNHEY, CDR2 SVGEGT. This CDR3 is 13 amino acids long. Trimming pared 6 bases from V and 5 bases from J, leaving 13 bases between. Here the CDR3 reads CASRDPGGTEAFF. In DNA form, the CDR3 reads TGTGCCAGCAGGGACCCTGGCGGGACTGAAGCTTTCTTT.

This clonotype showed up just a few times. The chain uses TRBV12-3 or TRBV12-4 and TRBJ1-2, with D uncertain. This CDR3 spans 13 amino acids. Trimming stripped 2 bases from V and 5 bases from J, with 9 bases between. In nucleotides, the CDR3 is TGTGCCAGCAGTTTATACGGAACGTATGGCTACACCTTC. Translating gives CASSLYGTYGYTF.

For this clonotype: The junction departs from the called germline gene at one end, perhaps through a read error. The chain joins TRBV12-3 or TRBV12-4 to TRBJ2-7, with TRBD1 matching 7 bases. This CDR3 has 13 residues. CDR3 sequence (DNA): TGTGCCAGCAGTGTCGGACAGGCCTATGAGCAGTACTTC. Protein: CASSVGQAYEQYF.

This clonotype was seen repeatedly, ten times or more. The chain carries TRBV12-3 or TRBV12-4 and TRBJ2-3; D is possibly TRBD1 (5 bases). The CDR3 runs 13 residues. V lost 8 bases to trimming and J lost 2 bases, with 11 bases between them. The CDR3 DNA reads TGTGCCAGCGGGTTAGGGGACACAGATACGCAGTATTTT. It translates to CASGLGDTDTQYF.

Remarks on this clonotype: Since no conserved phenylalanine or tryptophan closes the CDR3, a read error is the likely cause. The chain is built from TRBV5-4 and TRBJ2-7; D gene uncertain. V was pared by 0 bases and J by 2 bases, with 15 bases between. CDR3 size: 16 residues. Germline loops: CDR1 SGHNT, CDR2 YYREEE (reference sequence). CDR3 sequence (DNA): TGTGCCAGCAGCTTGGCCGATTTCTCCGCTACCTACGAGCAGTACTTA. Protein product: CASSLADFSATYEQYL.

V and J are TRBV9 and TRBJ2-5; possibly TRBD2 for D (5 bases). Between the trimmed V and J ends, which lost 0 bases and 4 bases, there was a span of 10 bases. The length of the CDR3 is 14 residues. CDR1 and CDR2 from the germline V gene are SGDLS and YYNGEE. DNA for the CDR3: TGTGCCAGCAGCGTAGGGGTCAGCGGAGAGACCCAGTACTTC. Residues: CASSVGVSGETQYF. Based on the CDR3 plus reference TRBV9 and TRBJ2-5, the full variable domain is DSGVTQTPKHLITATGQRVTLRCSPRSGDLSVYWYQQSLDQGLQFLIQYYNGEERAKGNILERFSAQQFPDLHSELNLSSLELGDSALYFCASSVGVSGETQYFGPGTRLLVL.

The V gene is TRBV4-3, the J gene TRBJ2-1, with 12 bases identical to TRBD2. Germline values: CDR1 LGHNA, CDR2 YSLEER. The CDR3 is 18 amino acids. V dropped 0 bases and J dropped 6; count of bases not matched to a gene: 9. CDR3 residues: CASSQDPRGLAGTNEQFF. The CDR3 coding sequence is TGCGCCAGCAGCCAAGACCCGAGGGGACTAGCGGGTACCAATGAGCAGTTCTTC.

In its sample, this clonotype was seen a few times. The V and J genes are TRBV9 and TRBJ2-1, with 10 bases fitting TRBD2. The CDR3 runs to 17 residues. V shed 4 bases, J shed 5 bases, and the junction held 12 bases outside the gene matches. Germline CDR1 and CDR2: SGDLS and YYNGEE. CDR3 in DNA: TGTGCCAGCAGCCCATCCGGGACTAGCGCGAGGAACAATGAGCAGTTCTTC. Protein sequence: CASSPSGTSARNNEQFF.

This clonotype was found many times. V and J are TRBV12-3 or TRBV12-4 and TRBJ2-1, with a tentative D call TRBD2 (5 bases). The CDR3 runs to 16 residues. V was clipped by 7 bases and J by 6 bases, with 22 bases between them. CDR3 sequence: CASNRAEEDVSNEQFF. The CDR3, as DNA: TGTGCCAGCAATCGGGCGGAGGAAGATGTTTCCAATGAGCAGTTCTTC.

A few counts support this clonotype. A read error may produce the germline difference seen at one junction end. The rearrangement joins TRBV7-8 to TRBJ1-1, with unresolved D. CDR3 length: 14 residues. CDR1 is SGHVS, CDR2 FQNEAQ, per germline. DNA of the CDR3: TGTGCCAGCCGCTTGGGAGCCATGAACACTGAAGCTTTCTTT. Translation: CASRLGAMNTEAFF.

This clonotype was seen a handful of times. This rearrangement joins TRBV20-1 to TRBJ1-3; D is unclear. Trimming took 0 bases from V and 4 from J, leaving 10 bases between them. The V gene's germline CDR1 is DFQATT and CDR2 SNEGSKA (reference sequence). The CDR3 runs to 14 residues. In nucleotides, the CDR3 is TGCAGTGCTAGAGATGCGTGGGAAGGAAACACCATATATTTT. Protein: CSARDAWEGNTIYF.

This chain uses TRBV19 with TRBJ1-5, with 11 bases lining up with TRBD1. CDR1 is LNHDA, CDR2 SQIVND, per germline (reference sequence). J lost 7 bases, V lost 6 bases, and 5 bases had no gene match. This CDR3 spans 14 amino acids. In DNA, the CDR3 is TGTGCCAGTAGGGACAGGGGGCCGTCGCAGCCCCAGCATTTT. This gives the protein CASRDRGPSQPQHF. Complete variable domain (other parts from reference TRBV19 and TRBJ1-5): DGGITQSPKYLFRKEGQNVTLSCEQNLNHDAMYWYRQDPGQGLRLIYYSQIVNDFQKGDIAEGYSVSREKKESFPLTVTSAQKNPTAFYLCASRDRGPSQPQHFGDGTRLSIL.